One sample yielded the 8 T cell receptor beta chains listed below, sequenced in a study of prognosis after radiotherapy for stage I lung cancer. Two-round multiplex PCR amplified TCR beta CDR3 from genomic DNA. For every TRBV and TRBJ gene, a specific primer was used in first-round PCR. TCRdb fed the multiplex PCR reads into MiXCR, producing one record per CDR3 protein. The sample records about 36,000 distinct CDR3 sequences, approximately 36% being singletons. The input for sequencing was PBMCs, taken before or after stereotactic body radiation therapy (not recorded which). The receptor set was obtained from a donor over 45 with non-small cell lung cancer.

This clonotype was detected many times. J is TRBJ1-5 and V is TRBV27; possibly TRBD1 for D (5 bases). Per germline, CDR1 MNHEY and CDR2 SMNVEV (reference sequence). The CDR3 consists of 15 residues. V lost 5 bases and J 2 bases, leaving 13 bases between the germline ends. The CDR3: CASSGGVLGNQPQHF. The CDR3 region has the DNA TGTGCCAGCAGTGGGGGGGTCTTAGGCAATCAGCCCCAGCATTTT.

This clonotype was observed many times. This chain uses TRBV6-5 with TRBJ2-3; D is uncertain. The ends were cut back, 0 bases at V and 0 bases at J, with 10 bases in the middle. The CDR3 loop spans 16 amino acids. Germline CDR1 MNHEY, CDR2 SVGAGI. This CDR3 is CASSYSPSESTDTQYF. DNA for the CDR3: TGTGCCAGCAGTTACTCCCCAAGCGAGAGCACAGATACGCAGTATTTT.

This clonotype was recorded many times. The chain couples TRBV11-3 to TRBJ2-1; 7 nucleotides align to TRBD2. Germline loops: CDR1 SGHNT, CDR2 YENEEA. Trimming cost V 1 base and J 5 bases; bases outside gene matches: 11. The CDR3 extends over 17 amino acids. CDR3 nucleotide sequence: TGTGCCAGCAGCTTAGGTTTAATGGCGGGAGACAACAATGAGCAGTTCTTC. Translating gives CASSLGLMAGDNNEQFF.

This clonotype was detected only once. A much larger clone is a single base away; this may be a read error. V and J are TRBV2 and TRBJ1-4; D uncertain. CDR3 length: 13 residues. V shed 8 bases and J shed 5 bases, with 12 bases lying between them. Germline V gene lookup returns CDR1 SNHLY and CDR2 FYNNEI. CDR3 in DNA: TGTGCCAGCCATGGAGGGCCCAATGAAAAACTGTTTTTT. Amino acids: CASHGGPNEKLFF. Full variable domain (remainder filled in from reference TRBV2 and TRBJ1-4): EPEVTQTPSHQVTQMGQEVILRCVPISNHLYFYWYRQILGQKVEFLVSFYNNEISEKSEIFDDQFSVERPDGSNFTLKIRSTKLEDSAMYFCASHGGPNEKLFFGSGTQLSVL.

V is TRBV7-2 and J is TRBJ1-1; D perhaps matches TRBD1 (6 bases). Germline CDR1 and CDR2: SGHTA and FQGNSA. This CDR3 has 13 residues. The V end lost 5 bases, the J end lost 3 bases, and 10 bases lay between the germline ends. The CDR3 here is CASSLGTHTEAFF. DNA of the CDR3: TGTGCCAGCAGCCTGGGGACACACACTGAAGCTTTCTTT.

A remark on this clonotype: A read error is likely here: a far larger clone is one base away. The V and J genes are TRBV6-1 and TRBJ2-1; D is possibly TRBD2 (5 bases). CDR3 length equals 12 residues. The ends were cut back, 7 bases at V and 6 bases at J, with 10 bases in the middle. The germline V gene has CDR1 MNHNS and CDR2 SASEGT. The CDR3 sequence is CASTGNCNEQFF. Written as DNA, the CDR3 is TGTGCCAGCACCGGGAATTGCAATGAGCAGTTCTTC.

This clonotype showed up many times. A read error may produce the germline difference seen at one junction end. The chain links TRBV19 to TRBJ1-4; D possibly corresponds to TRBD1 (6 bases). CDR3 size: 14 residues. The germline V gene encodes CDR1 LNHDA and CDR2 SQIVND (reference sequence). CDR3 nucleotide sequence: TGTGCCAGCAGTATACAGGGTTCTAATGAAAAACTGTTTTTT. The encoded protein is CASSIQGSNEKLFF.

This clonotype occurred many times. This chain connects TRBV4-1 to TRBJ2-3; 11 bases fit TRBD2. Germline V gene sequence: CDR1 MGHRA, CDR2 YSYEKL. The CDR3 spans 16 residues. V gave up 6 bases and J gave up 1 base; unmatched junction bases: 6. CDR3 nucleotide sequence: TGCGCCAGCAGTCGCGAGACTAGCGGGGGCACAGATACGCAGTATTTT. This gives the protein CASSRETSGGTDTQYF.